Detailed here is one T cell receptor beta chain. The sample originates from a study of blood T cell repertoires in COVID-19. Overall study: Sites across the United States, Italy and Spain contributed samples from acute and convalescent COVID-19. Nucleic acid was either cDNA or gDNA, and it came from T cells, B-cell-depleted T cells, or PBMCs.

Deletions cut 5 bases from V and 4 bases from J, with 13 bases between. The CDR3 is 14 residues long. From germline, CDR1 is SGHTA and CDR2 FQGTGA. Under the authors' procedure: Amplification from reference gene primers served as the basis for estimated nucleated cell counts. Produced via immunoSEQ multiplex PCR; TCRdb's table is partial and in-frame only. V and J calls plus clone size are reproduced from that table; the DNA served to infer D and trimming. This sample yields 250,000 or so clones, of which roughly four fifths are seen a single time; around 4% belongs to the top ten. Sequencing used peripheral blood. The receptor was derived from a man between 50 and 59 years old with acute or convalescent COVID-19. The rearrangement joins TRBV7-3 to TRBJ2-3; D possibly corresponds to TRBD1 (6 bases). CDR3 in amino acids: CASSPLDRPDTQYF. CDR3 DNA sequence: TGTGCCAGCAGCCCCCTGGACAGACCAGATACGCAGTATTTT.